This TCR beta chain stems from a study of regulatory T cells in long-lasting Graves disease. The authors built TCR beta libraries using iRepertoire HTBI primers and Arm-PCR of CDR3 regions. TCRdb re-analysed the multiplex PCR reads in MiXCR, keeping a single row per CDR3 protein. There are some 330,000 distinct CDR3 sequences in the sample; 12% occur only once, and about 20% lies in the top ten. This clonotype was seen a handful of times. As to time point: newly diagnosed GD, antithyroid drugs for less than 3 months. PBMC RNA was the source of the TCR library. Peripheral blood, at 8.5 to 9 milliliters, went into EDTA tubes. Germline V gives CDR1 MNHEY, CDR2 SVGEGT. V lost 7 bases, J lost 4 bases, and 10 bases lay in between. This CDR3 contains 12 residues. These sequences were also reported in another study, on T cells in Graves' hyperthyroidism and ophthalmopathy. That work contributes: Patients were excluded for uncontrolled infection, other autoimmune disease, pregnancy or lactation. TCR CDR3 underwent first-round RT-PCR with the HTBI primer set.

The sample here was peripheral blood mononuclear cells (PBMCs), taken at new diagnosis, from a patient treated with antithyroid drugs. This receptor was obtained from a woman younger than 35 with Graves disease. V and J are TRBV6-2 or TRBV6-3 and TRBJ1-2; D remains unclear. The CDR3: CASKGGIYGYTF. The CDR3 nucleotides are TGTGCCAGCAAGGGCGGTATCTATGGCTACACCTTC.